These 15 T cell receptor beta chains were all obtained from the same sample, sequenced in a study of blood T cell repertoires in COVID-19. The protocol was immunoSEQ multiplex PCR, while the TCRdb copy is restricted to in-frame clones and leaves out a portion. The sample carries roughly 140,000 clones, 65% to 90% recorded once. Sequenced material: peripheral blood. These receptors originate from a human donor in a cohort sampled during active COVID-19.

The gene calls are TRBV27 and TRBJ1-5; 12 nucleotides align to TRBD1. The CDR3 is 16 amino acids. The V and J ends lost 0 bases and 7 bases, in that order; junction bases with no gene match: 4. Looked up from germline, CDR1 is MNHEY and CDR2 is SMNVEV (reference sequence). CDR3: CASSLSGTGGRQPQHF. The CDR3 DNA is TGTGCCAGCAGTTTATCCGGGACAGGGGGCCGGCAGCCCCAGCATTTT.

The chain employs TRBV28 and TRBJ2-5, with a weak D call TRBD1 (5 bases). This CDR3 spans 16 amino acids. The V end was cut by 3 bases, the J end by 4 bases, with 18 bases between. Looked up from germline, CDR1 is MDHEN and CDR2 is SYDVKM. The chain's CDR3 is CASSFRQVGLGETQYF. For the CDR3, the DNA is TGTGCCAGCAGTTTTCGACAAGTGGGGCTTGGAGAGACCCAGTACTTC.

J is TRBJ2-7 and V is TRBV4-3; 7 bases map to TRBD1. Germline CDR1 reads LGHNA; CDR2 reads YSLEER. The CDR3 spans 17 residues. J gave up 2 bases and V 8 bases, and 18 bases lay outside the gene matches. In DNA, the CDR3 is TGCGCCAGCCTCAGTTGTTTTGCGGCAGGGGGTGCCTACGAGCAGTACTTC. Amino acid sequence: CASLSCFAAGGAYEQYF.

The chain employs TRBV2 and TRBJ2-5, with 7 bases fitting TRBD1. CDR3 length: 15 residues. Germline assignment: CDR1 SNHLY and CDR2 FYNNEI. V lost 7 bases to trimming and J lost 1 base; unmatched junction nucleotides: 9. The CDR3 coding sequence is TGTGCCAGCACCGCACAGGGGACCCCCCAAGAGACCCAGTACTTC. Its translation: CASTAQGTPQETQYF.

A few counts support this clone. The chain has TRBV11-3 and TRBJ2-1; 9 bases match TRBD1. Germline loops: CDR1 SGHNT, CDR2 YENEEA. This CDR3 comprises 15 residues. V lost 5 bases to trimming and J lost 5 bases; unmatched junction nucleotides: 7. CDR3 bases: TGTGCCAGCAGCCCGGGACAGGGAAGCCACAATGAGCAGTTCTTC. Its protein is CASSPGQGSHNEQFF.

The rearrangement joins TRBV2 to TRBJ1-3; D not certain. V was cut by 6 bases and J by 2 bases, with 8 bases left in between. The CDR3 runs to 13 residues. The germline CDR1 and CDR2 sequences are SNHLY and FYNNEI. The CDR3 loop reads CASRLGAGNTIYF. The CDR3, as DNA: TGTGCCAGCAGGCTCGGAGCTGGAAACACCATATATTTT.

The chain links TRBV28 to TRBJ1-2, with 7 bases fitting TRBD1. V lost 3 bases and J lost 6; bases outside the gene matches: 13. The length of the CDR3 is 16 residues. Germline CDR1 is MDHEN and CDR2 is SYDVKM. Here the CDR3 reads CASSFNLMTGWNGYTF. CDR3 in DNA: TGTGCCAGCAGTTTTAACTTGATGACAGGGTGGAATGGCTACACCTTC.

The chain carries TRBV6-5 and TRBJ2-7, with 8 bases that match TRBD1. J gave up 2 bases and V 2 bases, and 8 bases lay outside the gene matches. The germline V gene encodes CDR1 MNHEY and CDR2 SVGAGI. This CDR3 region has 16 residues. The CDR3 protein is CASSYRQGFGTYEQYF. CDR3 DNA sequence: TGTGCCAGCAGTTACAGACAGGGGTTTGGCACCTACGAGCAGTACTTC.

The rearrangement joins TRBV5-1 to TRBJ2-2; D ambiguous. With 0 bases removed from V and 5 bases from J, the gap between germline ends came to 5 bases. From germline, CDR1 is SGHRS and CDR2 YFSETQ. This CDR3 region has 13 residues. The CDR3: CASSLAVTGELFF. The CDR3 region has the DNA TGCGCCAGCAGCTTGGCTGTGACCGGGGAGCTGTTTTTT.

This rearrangement joins TRBV5-6 to TRBJ2-3; weak D call: TRBD1 (7 bases). V was cut by 9 bases and J by 5 bases, with 19 bases left in between. The CDR3 consists of 14 residues. CDR1 is SGHDT, CDR2 YYEEEE, per germline. CDR3 DNA: TGTGCCACTAGGAGGGGGCAATTGGGAGATACGCAGTATTTT. Amino acid sequence: CATRRGQLGDTQYF.

This chain connects TRBV7-3 to TRBJ2-5, with no clear D. CDR1 is SGHTA and CDR2 is FQGTGA in the germline V gene. Trimming removed 5 bases at V and 4 bases at J, with 11 bases between. CDR3 size: 13 residues. The CDR3 loop is CASSPSRRETQYF. The DNA of the CDR3 is TGTGCCAGCAGCCCATCCCGGAGAGAGACCCAGTACTTC.

The rearrangement uses TRBV7-8 and TRBJ2-5; perhaps TRBD1 as D (5 bases). Germline CDR1 reads SGHVS; CDR2 reads FQNEAQ. V shed 5 bases and J shed 5 bases, with 18 bases lying between them. The CDR3 contains 15 residues. In DNA form, the CDR3 reads TGTGCCAGCAGCGGTGGTCCAGGGTATCGGGAGACCCAGTACTTC. Protein product: CASSGGPGYRETQYF.

This rearrangement joins TRBV27 to TRBJ2-7; TRBD1 matches 7 bases. This CDR3 spans 13 amino acids. CDR1 is MNHEY, CDR2 SMNVEV, per germline (reference sequence). The V gene end was trimmed by 6 bases and the J gene end by 4 bases; junction bases not matched to a gene: 6. The CDR3 region has the DNA TGTGCCAGCAGCAGAACAGGGGCATACGAGCAGTACTTC. It yields the protein CASSRTGAYEQYF.

This clone was detected only once. The chain uses TRBV7-8 and TRBJ1-3, with D possibly TRBD1 on 5 matching bases. In germline, CDR1 is SGHVS, CDR2 FQNEAQ. The CDR3 consists of 20 residues. The V and J ends lost 0 bases and 1 base respectively, with 22 bases between them. CDR3 nucleotide sequence: TGTGCCAGCAGCTTAGCGAGGAGTCGCGAACAGGACCGATCTGGAAACACCATATATTTT. It specifies CASSLARSREQDRSGNTIYF.

The chain is built from TRBV5-1 and TRBJ1-1; TRBD1 agrees at 7 bases. Trimming at V came to 3 bases and at J to 6 bases, leaving 8 bases not matched to a gene. Germline V CDR1 and CDR2: SGHRS, YFSETQ. There are 14 residues in the CDR3. The CDR3 loop reads CASSSGTADPEAFF. In DNA, the CDR3 is TGCGCCAGCAGCTCCGGGACAGCGGACCCTGAAGCTTTCTTT.